The clone carrying this T cell receptor (beta chain) was picked up a small number of times. The cDNA 3' end received a ligated oligonucleotide with a UMI. First-round PCR used approximately 4 cycles and beta primers RC1.1 and RC1.2 covering TRBC1 and TRBC2. MiXCR was run by TCRdb on the UMI-ligation and nested PCR reads, yielding one entry per CDR3 protein. The profile shows roughly 51,000 distinct CDR3 sequences, around 12% of them singletons. This sample was taken from a study of quantifying T cell responses using KT2 cells. Across the whole study: RNA was reverse transcribed with TCR alpha and beta constant-region primers.

The sequence was collected from a human donor. The sample comprised PBMCs spiked with cells of the T cell clone KT2.

The CDR3 nucleotides read TGTGCCAGCAGCTCTCGACTAGCGGGGGGCCGAGATACGCAGTATTTT. This encodes CASSSRLAGGRDTQYF. V gene TRBV7-2 combines with J gene TRBJ2-3; 13 nucleotides match TRBD2. The CDR3 is 16 amino acids. CDR1 SGHTA and CDR2 FQGNSA come from the germline V gene. After removal of 4 bases from V and 5 bases from J, the junction contained 6 bases not matched to a gene.